Below, 27 T cell receptor beta chains from the same sample are listed, as sequenced in a study of OX40 agonist ivuxolimab in advanced cancers. TCRdb's copy holds only in-frame clones and misses some; the assay was immunoSEQ multiplex PCR. The repertoire holds tens of thousands of clones, with approximately 82% as singletons. The sequenced sample was CD4+ or CD8+ T cells sorted from blood, obtained in a trial of the OX40 agonist ivuxolimab. These receptors were collected from an adult with an advanced solid tumor such as melanoma, head and neck, liver or kidney cancer.

V usage is TRBV19 and J usage is TRBJ1-1, with a possible D match to TRBD1 (6 bases). V was pared by 3 bases and J by 3 bases, with 14 bases between. The CDR3 is 15 residues long. Germline V gives CDR1 LNHDA, CDR2 SQIVND (reference sequence). The CDR3 region is CASSIIEGGDTEAFF. In DNA, the CDR3 is TGTGCCAGTAGTATCATAGAAGGGGGAGACACTGAAGCTTTCTTT.

Only a few counts were recorded for this clone. This sequence joins TRBV5-4 and TRBJ1-3, with 7 nucleotides matching TRBD1. V trimming: 4 bases; J trimming: 0 bases; junction bases outside the gene matches: 4. The CDR3 runs to 15 residues. The germline CDR1 and CDR2 sequences are SGHNT and YYREEE (reference sequence). The CDR3 nucleotides are TGTGCCAGCAGCCCTGGGACAGCCTCTGGAAACACCATATATTTT. This translates into CASSPGTASGNTIYF.

The chain uses TRBV27 and TRBJ2-1; 8 positions agree with TRBD2. This CDR3 has 18 amino acids. V shed 1 base, J shed 1 base, and the junction held 9 bases outside the gene matches. Germline V gives CDR1 MNHEY, CDR2 SMNVEV (reference sequence). CDR3 bases: TGTGCCAGCAGTTTATTTGGCGGGGGGACCCTATCCTACAATGAGCAGTTCTTC. It specifies CASSLFGGGTLSYNEQFF.

The rearrangement links TRBV5-4 to TRBJ2-2; 15 nucleotides line up with TRBD2. The V and J ends lost 4 bases and 1 base, in that order; junction bases with no gene match: 2. Germline CDR1 and CDR2: SGHNT and YYREEE (reference sequence). CDR3 length equals 17 residues. The CDR3 is CASSPGLAGGNTGELFF. CDR3 nucleotides: TGTGCCAGCAGCCCGGGACTAGCGGGGGGGAACACCGGGGAGCTGTTTTTT.

The V call is TRBV19, the J call TRBJ2-3, with 7 bases that match TRBD1. With 3 bases clipped from V and 5 bases from J, the junction kept 8 bases outside the gene matches. CDR1 is LNHDA and CDR2 is SQIVND in the germline V gene (reference sequence). The CDR3 extends over 15 amino acids. The CDR3 DNA reads TGTGCCAGTAGTATTAACAGGGGCCTTTTAGATACGCAGTATTTT. It codes for CASSINRGLLDTQYF.

The rearrangement joins TRBV5-4 to TRBJ1-4; D call uncertain. The germline V and J ends were trimmed by 7 bases and 3 bases, with 10 bases remaining between them. This CDR3 has 13 amino acids. Germline assignment: CDR1 SGHNT and CDR2 YYREEE (reference sequence). Here the CDR3 reads CASAADPNEKLFF. In DNA, the CDR3 is TGTGCCAGCGCGGCAGATCCTAATGAAAAACTGTTTTTT.

The J gene is TRBJ1-5, the V gene TRBV19; TRBD1 matches 10 bases. V lost 8 bases and J lost 0; bases outside the gene matches: 7. The CDR3 length is 16 residues. CDR1 and CDR2 from the germline V gene are LNHDA and SQIVND (reference sequence). CDR3 sequence reads: CASGDRGDFSNQPQHF. For the CDR3, the DNA is TGTGCCAGTGGGGACAGGGGTGATTTTAGCAATCAGCCCCAGCATTTT.

In the case of this clone: Other DNA sequences within the sample encode an identical CDR3. This rearrangement joins TRBV9 to TRBJ2-3, with 14 bases identical to TRBD2. The CDR3 is 18 residues long. The V gene's germline CDR1 is SGDLS and CDR2 YYNGEE. V lost 1 base to trimming and J lost 1 base; unmatched junction nucleotides: 5. The CDR3 sequence: CASSVNPGLAGGTDTQYF. DNA for the CDR3: TGTGCCAGCAGCGTAAATCCGGGACTAGCGGGGGGCACAGATACGCAGTATTTT.

The chain links TRBV18 to TRBJ2-7; maybe TRBD2 (5 bases). With 3 bases removed from V and 5 bases from J, the gap between germline ends came to 17 bases. This CDR3 is built from 15 residues. Germline V gene lookup returns CDR1 KGHSH and CDR2 LQKENI. CDR3 loop: CASSPIQPAGDEQYF. In DNA, the CDR3 is TGTGCCAGCTCACCTATTCAACCCGCGGGCGACGAGCAGTACTTC.

CDR3 region: CASSPGTSGGAYETQYF. The CDR3 nucleotides read TGTGCCAGCAGCCCAGGGACTAGCGGGGGGGCTTATGAGACCCAGTACTTC. V is TRBV11-2 and J is TRBJ2-5; 16 bases map to TRBD2. Trimming removed 5 bases from V and 5 bases from J; junction bases left unmatched: 8. The germline V gene has CDR1 SGHAT and CDR2 FQNNGV. The CDR3 loop spans 17 amino acids. The full variable domain, in which reference TRBV11-2 and TRBJ2-5 provide the parts outside the CDR3, is EAGVAQSPRYKIIEKRQSVAFWCNPISGHATLYWYQQILGQGPKLLIQFQNNGVVDDSQLPKDRFSAERLKGVDSTLKIQPAKLEDSAVYLCASSPGTSGGAYETQYFGPGTRLLVL.

V usage is TRBV5-1 and J usage is TRBJ2-4; D possibly corresponds to TRBD2 (5 bases). The V gene's germline CDR1 is SGHRS and CDR2 YFSETQ. The CDR3 is made up of 13 amino acids. V was shortened by 3 bases and J by 6 bases, with 10 bases between the two germline ends. The DNA for the CDR3 is TGCGCCAGCAGCTCCGGTGGAGGAAACATTCAGTACTTC. It translates to CASSSGGGNIQYF.

The chain couples TRBV19 to TRBJ2-2, with D hard to call. The CDR3 has 15 residues. Trimming stripped 6 bases from V and 4 bases from J, with 15 bases between. The germline gives CDR1 LNHDA, CDR2 SQIVND (reference sequence). The CDR3 region is CASRISSHGTGELFF. In DNA, the CDR3 is TGTGCCAGTAGGATCTCCAGTCACGGCACCGGGGAGCTGTTTTTT.

The rearrangement uses TRBV28 and TRBJ1-1, with D hard to call. The ends were cut back, 2 bases at V and 3 bases at J, with 4 bases in the middle. CDR1 and CDR2 from the germline V gene are MDHEN and SYDVKM. The CDR3 runs 12 residues. DNA of the CDR3: TGTGCCAGCAGTTTAATAGACACTGAAGCTTTCTTT. It specifies CASSLIDTEAFF.

The J gene is TRBJ1-5, the V gene TRBV7-9; D unresolved. V was trimmed by 0 bases and J by 7 bases, leaving 13 bases between them. The germline gives CDR1 SEHNR, CDR2 FQNEAQ (reference sequence). The CDR3 loop spans 15 amino acids. For the CDR3, the DNA is TGTGCCAGCAGCTTAGCTTTGGAGGGAGAACAGCCCCAGCATTTT. It encodes CASSLALEGEQPQHF.

The rearrangement uses TRBV4-3 and TRBJ1-1, with 11 bases identical to TRBD1. CDR3 length equals 16 residues. The germline gives CDR1 LGHNA, CDR2 YSLEER. Germline trimming cut 4 bases from V and 4 bases from J; bases unmatched to any gene: 8. The CDR3 DNA is TGCGCCAGCAGCCCTATGGGACAGGGGGATGTCACTGAAGCTTTCTTT. It yields the protein CASSPMGQGDVTEAFF.

V gene TRBV18 combines with J gene TRBJ1-3; D ambiguous. The CDR3 totals 15 residues. CDR1 is KGHSH and CDR2 is LQKENI in the germline V gene. V lost 1 base to trimming and J lost 0 bases, with 7 bases between them. CDR3: CASSPRSSSGNTIYF. Written as DNA, the CDR3 is TGTGCCAGCTCACCACGATCGAGCTCTGGAAACACCATATATTTT.

The V gene is TRBV6-6, the J gene TRBJ1-1, with 9 bases that match TRBD1. The CDR3 spans 14 residues. With V trimmed by 5 bases and J by 4 bases, 5 bases remained unmatched. The germline V gene encodes CDR1 MNHNY and CDR2 SVGAGI (reference sequence). The CDR3 region has the DNA TGTGCCAGCAGTACACTGGGACAGGGCACTGAAGCTTTCTTT. Translated: CASSTLGQGTEAFF.

V and J are TRBV30 and TRBJ1-2; 7 nucleotides match TRBD1. V shed 1 base and J 2 bases; nucleotides not matched to a gene: 1. The CDR3 spans 13 residues. In germline, CDR1 is GTSNPN, CDR2 SVGIG (reference sequence). The CDR3 DNA reads as TGTGCCTGGAGTGGACAGGGAAACTATGGCTACACCTTC. It translates to CAWSGQGNYGYTF. Full variable domain (missing parts from reference TRBV30 and TRBJ1-2): SQTIHQWPATLVQPVGSPLSLECTVEGTSNPNLYWYRQAAGRGLQLLFYSVGIGQISSEVPQNLSASRPQDRQFILSSKKLLLSDSGFYLCAWSGQGNYGYTFGSGTRLTVV.

This clone has a handful of counts. The chain joins TRBV5-1 to TRBJ2-7; 8 bases fit TRBD2. V shed 2 bases and J 3 bases; nucleotides not matched to a gene: 7. The CDR3 runs to 15 residues. CDR1 and CDR2 (germline): SGHRS, YFSETQ. DNA for the CDR3: TGCGCCAGCAGCTTCCTGGAACGGGGGGGCTACGAGCAGTACTTC. It specifies CASSFLERGGYEQYF.

The table lists this clone with a count of one. The V gene is TRBV7-2, the J gene TRBJ2-7, with D perhaps given as TRBD1 or TRBD2 (6 bases each). This CDR3 is 14 amino acids long. Germline CDR1 is SGHTA and CDR2 is FQGNSA. V was trimmed by 4 bases and J by 1 base, leaving 11 bases between them. The CDR3 sequence: CASSWGAESYEQYF. The CDR3 nucleotides read TGTGCCAGCAGCTGGGGGGCGGAATCCTACGAGCAGTACTTC.

The sample holds one count of this clone. The chain is built from TRBV7-2 and TRBJ1-3; no reliable D call. CDR1 is SGHTA and CDR2 is FQGNSA in the germline V gene. V was pared by 2 bases and J by 0 bases, with 11 bases between. The length of the CDR3 is 16 residues. The CDR3 sequence is CASSLTVLSSGNTIYF. The CDR3, as DNA: TGTGCCAGCAGCTTAACAGTTCTTTCCTCTGGAAACACCATATATTTT.

This clone was recorded a few times. Written as DNA, the CDR3 is TGTGCCAGCTCAGCCCGGCAGGGGTGGGGGCAAGAGACCCAGTACTTC. Translation: CASSARQGWGQETQYF. The J gene is TRBJ2-5, the V gene TRBV18, with D possibly matching TRBD1 (6 bases). This CDR3 region has 16 residues. Germline lookup yields CDR1 KGHSH and CDR2 LQKENI. Trimming stripped 5 bases from V and 2 bases from J, with 18 bases between.

This rearrangement joins TRBV5-1 to TRBJ1-1; 8 positions agree with TRBD1. Germline V gene sequence: CDR1 SGHRS, CDR2 YFSETQ. J lost 8 bases, V lost 4 bases, and 7 bases had no gene match. The CDR3 is 13 residues long. CDR3: CASSTGQGTEAFF. In DNA, the CDR3 is TGCGCCAGCAGCACTGGACAGGGAACGGAAGCTTTCTTT.

The chain uses TRBV7-9 and TRBJ2-1, with 7 bases identical to TRBD1. The CDR3 contains 19 residues. V lost 4 bases, J lost 5 bases, and 20 bases stayed unmatched. The germline gives CDR1 SEHNR, CDR2 FQNEAQ (reference sequence). The CDR3 DNA follows: TGTGCCAGCAGCTCATGGAGGTTTAGGGGGCGCCGAGAAAACAATGAGCAGTTCTTC. Protein: CASSSWRFRGRRENNEQFF.

As to this clone: Other DNA sequences within the sample encode an identical CDR3. The chain combines TRBV18 with TRBJ1-2; D is ambiguous. V was trimmed by 3 bases and J by 2 bases, leaving 7 bases between them. This CDR3 contains 13 residues. Per the germline V gene, CDR1 is KGHSH and CDR2 is LQKENI. The CDR3 reads CASSPEQNYGYTF. CDR3 DNA: TGTGCCAGCTCACCGGAGCAGAACTATGGCTACACCTTC.

The chain couples TRBV4-3 to TRBJ2-3; tentative D call: TRBD1 (5 bases). With 2 bases removed from V and 5 bases from J, the gap between germline ends came to 14 bases. The CDR3 is made up of 15 amino acids. In germline, CDR1 is LGHNA, CDR2 YSLEER. CDR3 coding DNA: TGCGCCAGCAGCCAATATGGGCAGGGAATAGATACGCAGTATTTT. Its protein product is CASSQYGQGIDTQYF.

The J gene is TRBJ1-1, the V gene TRBV7-3, with 8 bases identical to TRBD1. CDR3 length: 15 amino acids. With V trimmed by 5 bases and J by 0 bases, 5 bases remained unmatched. Germline CDR1 reads SGHTA; CDR2 reads FQGTGA. The CDR3 here is CASSASGGLNTEAFF. In DNA, the CDR3 is TGTGCCAGCAGCGCGTCAGGGGGCCTGAACACTGAAGCTTTCTTT.